This T cell receptor beta chain originates from a study of blood T cell repertoires in COVID-19. Overall study: There were acute and convalescent COVID-19 samples, and they came from the United States, Italy and Spain. Nucleic acid was either cDNA or gDNA, and it came from T cells, B-cell-depleted T cells, or PBMCs.

CDR1 and CDR2 (germline): MDHEN, SYDVKM. V trimming: 2 bases; J trimming: 5 bases; junction bases outside the gene matches: 11. There are 17 residues in the CDR3. Clones were sequenced by immunoSEQ multiplex PCR, and TCRdb holds only the in-frame ones, with some missing. Among around 230,000 clones listed, around 90% were seen once. The sample comprised peripheral blood. The clonotype was recovered from a man in his fifties or sixties who had recovered from COVID-19. V usage is TRBV28 and J usage is TRBJ2-3; TRBD1 matches at 9 bases. CDR3 in DNA: TGTGCCAGCAGTTTAGGGTCCGTGACAGGGGGAAGAGATACGCAGTATTTT. This translates into CASSLGSVTGGRDTQYF.